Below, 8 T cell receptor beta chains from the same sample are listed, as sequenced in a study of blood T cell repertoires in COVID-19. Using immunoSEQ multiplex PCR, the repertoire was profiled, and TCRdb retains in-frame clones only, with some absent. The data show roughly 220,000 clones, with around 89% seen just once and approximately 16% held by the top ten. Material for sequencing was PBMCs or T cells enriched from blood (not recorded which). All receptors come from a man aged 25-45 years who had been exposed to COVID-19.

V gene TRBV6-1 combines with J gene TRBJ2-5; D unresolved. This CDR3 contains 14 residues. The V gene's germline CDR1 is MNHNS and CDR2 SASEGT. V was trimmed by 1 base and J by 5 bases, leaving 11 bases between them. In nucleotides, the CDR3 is TGTGCCAGCAGTGAAGTTAGCTCACGGGAGACCCAGTACTTC. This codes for CASSEVSSRETQYF.

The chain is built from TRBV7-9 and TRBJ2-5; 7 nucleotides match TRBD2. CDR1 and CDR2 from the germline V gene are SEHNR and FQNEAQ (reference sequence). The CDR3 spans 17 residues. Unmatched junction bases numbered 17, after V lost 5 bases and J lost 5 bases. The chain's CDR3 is CASSQVSTGTGGETQYF. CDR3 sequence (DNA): TGTGCCAGCAGCCAAGTCTCTACCGGGACCGGGGGGGAGACCCAGTACTTC.

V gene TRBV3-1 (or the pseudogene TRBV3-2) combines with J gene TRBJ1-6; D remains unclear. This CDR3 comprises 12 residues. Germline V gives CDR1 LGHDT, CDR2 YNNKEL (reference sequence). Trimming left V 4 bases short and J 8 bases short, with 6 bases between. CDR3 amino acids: CASSLLDSPLHF. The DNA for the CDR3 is TGTGCCAGCAGCCTCCTCGATTCACCCCTCCACTTT.

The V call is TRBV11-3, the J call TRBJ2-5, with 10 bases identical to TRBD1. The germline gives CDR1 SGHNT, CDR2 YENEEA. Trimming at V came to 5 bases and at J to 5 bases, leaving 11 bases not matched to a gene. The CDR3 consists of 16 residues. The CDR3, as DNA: TGTGCCAGCAGCACCTCGACAGGGGGCATTGCGGAGACCCAGTACTTC. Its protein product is CASSTSTGGIAETQYF.

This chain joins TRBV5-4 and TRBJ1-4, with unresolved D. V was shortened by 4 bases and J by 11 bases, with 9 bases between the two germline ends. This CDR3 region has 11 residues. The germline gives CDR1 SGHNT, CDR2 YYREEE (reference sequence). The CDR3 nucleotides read TGTGCCAGCAGCGCCGGAGAGAAACTGTTTTTT. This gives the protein CASSAGEKLFF.

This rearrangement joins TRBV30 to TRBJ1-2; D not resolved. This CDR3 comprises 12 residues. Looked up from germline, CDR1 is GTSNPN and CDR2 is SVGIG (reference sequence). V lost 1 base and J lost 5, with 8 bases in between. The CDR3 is CAWSGLVYGYTF. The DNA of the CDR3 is TGTGCCTGGAGTGGTCTTGTATATGGCTACACCTTC.

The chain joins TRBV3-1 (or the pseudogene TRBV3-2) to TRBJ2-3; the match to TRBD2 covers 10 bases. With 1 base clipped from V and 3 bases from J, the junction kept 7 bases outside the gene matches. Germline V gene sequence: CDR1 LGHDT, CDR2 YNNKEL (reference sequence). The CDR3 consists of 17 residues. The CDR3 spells CASSQVPSGGGTDTQYF. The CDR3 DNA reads TGTGCCAGCAGCCAAGTACCGAGCGGGGGGGGGACAGATACGCAGTATTTT.

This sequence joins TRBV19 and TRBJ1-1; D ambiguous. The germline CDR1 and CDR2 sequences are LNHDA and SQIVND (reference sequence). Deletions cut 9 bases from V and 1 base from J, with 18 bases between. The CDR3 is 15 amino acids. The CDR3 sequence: CASVKLTAPNTEAFF. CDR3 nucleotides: TGTGCCAGCGTTAAACTTACAGCCCCGAACACTGAAGCTTTCTTT.